This T cell receptor (beta chain) came from a study of vaccination effects on CD4 cells after COVID-19. Here immunoSEQ multiplex PCR was the method, and the copy in TCRdb shows in-frame clones only, minus some. The sample contains some 20,000 clones, about 73% of which appear only once. Study-wide results and limits: Few convalescent patients and no early post-infection timepoints were included in the study.

In this sample, this clone turned up a few times. Its antigen is unknown. Trimming took off 4 bases at V and 8 bases at J, with 9 bases between the two ends. CDR1 is MGHDK and CDR2 is SYGVNS in the germline V gene. The CDR3 is 13 amino acids. In the ViraFEST assay, antigen-specific CD4+ clonotypes were identified by expansion after peptide-pool stimulation. The culture ran for approximately 10 days before CD4+ T cells were isolated. The sample was CD4+ T cells from PBMCs cultured with HCoV-229E spike peptides, taken before COVID-19 vaccination. J is TRBJ1-6 and V is TRBV25-1; D unresolved. The receptor's source is a human donor who received a COVID-19 vaccine. Here the CDR3 DNA reads TGTGCCAGCAGTGCGTGGGAGGATTCACCCCTCCACTTT. Protein product: CASSAWEDSPLHF.